These 11 T cell receptor beta chains came from one sample sequenced in a study of T cells in tuberculosis. Assay: immunoSEQ multiplex PCR; the TCRdb copy retains only in-frame clones and omits some. The sample yields 55,000 to 70,000 clones, 80% to 85% seen once. Sorting used thawed, overnight-rested PBMC stained with anti-CD3, a viability dye and GMM-loaded CD1B tetramer. The CD1B tetramers carried C32 glucose monomycolate purified from Rhodococcus equi. Sequencing was carried out using CD1b-GMM tetramer-negative cells sorted from PBMCs. Receptors originate from an adult woman with latent tuberculosis.

Only a few counts were recorded for this clone. The CDR3 protein is CASSIKALDRVNSPLHF. The CDR3 coding sequence is TGTGCCAGTAGTATAAAGGCGTTGGACAGGGTCAATTCACCCCTCCACTTT. The J gene is TRBJ1-6, the V gene TRBV19; TRBD1 aligns across 8 bases. The V segment lost 2 bases and the J segment 7 bases; nucleotides outside the gene matches: 10. Germline CDR1 reads LNHDA; CDR2 reads SQIVND (reference sequence). CDR3 length: 17 residues.

The gene calls are TRBV7-2 and TRBJ2-5, with D possibly TRBD1 on 6 matching bases. CDR1 SGHTA and CDR2 FQGNSA come from the germline V gene. The CDR3 is 15 amino acids. Between the trimmed V and J ends, which lost 5 bases and 0 bases, there was a span of 13 bases. The CDR3 region is CASSPQRGYQETQYF. CDR3 DNA sequence: TGTGCCAGCAGCCCACAGAGGGGGTACCAAGAGACCCAGTACTTC.

This clone was counted once. The V and J genes are TRBV5-1 and TRBJ1-1; D uncertain. The CDR3 loop spans 14 amino acids. Germline V gene sequence: CDR1 SGHRS, CDR2 YFSETQ. Trimming took off 0 bases at V and 6 bases at J, with 12 bases between the two ends. CDR3 amino acids: CASSLGPGFAEAFF. DNA for the CDR3: TGCGCCAGCAGCTTGGGTCCCGGGTTTGCTGAAGCTTTCTTT.

This clone was observed a single time. V and J are TRBV19 and TRBJ2-1; 8 nucleotides align to TRBD1. Germline CDR1 reads LNHDA; CDR2 reads SQIVND (reference sequence). The CDR3 is 14 residues long. The V segment lost 5 bases and the J segment 3 bases; nucleotides outside the gene matches: 3. CDR3 sequence reads: CASSLQGVYNEQFF. The CDR3 nucleotides are TGTGCCAGTAGTCTACAGGGGGTCTACAATGAGCAGTTCTTC.

The V call is TRBV6-5, the J call TRBJ1-4; 9 bases agree with TRBD1. Per the germline V gene, CDR1 is MNHEY and CDR2 is SVGAGI. CDR3 size: 15 residues. V was clipped by 0 bases and J by 7 bases; unmatched bases: 3. The CDR3 DNA reads TGTGCCAGCAGTTACTCTGGGACAGGGATTGAAAAACTGTTTTTT. Amino acids: CASSYSGTGIEKLFF.

V gene TRBV5-1 combines with J gene TRBJ2-3; TRBD2 aligns across 10 bases. CDR1 is SGHRS, CDR2 YFSETQ, per germline. The CDR3 is made up of 17 amino acids. V lost 0 bases to trimming and J lost 5 bases; unmatched junction nucleotides: 9. The CDR3 here is CASSLVASGRGIDTQYF. The CDR3 coding sequence is TGCGCCAGCAGCTTGGTGGCTAGCGGGAGAGGTATAGATACGCAGTATTTT.

J is TRBJ2-7 and V is TRBV21-1; TRBD1, the table's D call, lacks a check against the DNA. TRBV21-1 is labeled a pseudogene. The CDR3 is 15 amino acids. The CDR3 DNA follows: TGTGCCAGCGGCAAAGGCTACAGGGGACCCTACGAGCAGTACTTC. Amino acid sequence: CASGKGYRGPYEQYF.

This clone has a single count. The chain links TRBV2 to TRBJ2-3, with TRBD2 identical over 7 bases. Per germline, CDR1 SNHLY and CDR2 FYNNEI. V was pared by 8 bases and J by 2 bases, with 13 bases of the junction left unmatched. This CDR3 comprises 16 residues. CDR3 residues: CASGGGGTGSTDTQYF. The CDR3 DNA is TGTGCCAGCGGGGGGGGAGGCACGGGCTCCACAGATACGCAGTATTTT.

This clone was recorded only once. The chain is built from TRBV6-6 and TRBJ2-7; maybe TRBD2 (6 bases). Per the germline V gene, CDR1 is MNHNY and CDR2 is SVGAGI (reference sequence). This CDR3 region has 15 residues. Trimming took 0 bases from V and 5 from J, leaving 14 bases between them. This CDR3 is CASSYSGGRKDEQYF. Here the CDR3 DNA reads TGTGCCAGCAGTTACTCGGGGGGTCGTAAGGACGAGCAGTACTTC.

The rearrangement joins TRBV28 to TRBJ2-1; TRBD2 matches 8 bases. The CDR3 sequence is 14 residues long. The germline gives CDR1 MDHEN, CDR2 SYDVKM. After removal of 3 bases from V and 8 bases from J, the junction contained 6 bases not matched to a gene. For the CDR3, the DNA is TGTGCCAGCAGTTTCCGACTAGCGATTGATGAGCAGTTCTTC. Residues: CASSFRLAIDEQFF.

Here the CDR3 reads CASSQEAGRGGVRQFF. The CDR3 DNA follows: TGTGCCAGCAGCCAAGAGGCCGGGAGGGGGGGTGTAAGGCAGTTCTTC. This chain uses TRBV4-2 with TRBJ2-1; 8 positions agree with TRBD2. V was clipped by 0 bases and J by 12 bases; unmatched bases: 13. Germline values: CDR1 LGHNA, CDR2 YNFKEQ. The CDR3 runs 16 residues.